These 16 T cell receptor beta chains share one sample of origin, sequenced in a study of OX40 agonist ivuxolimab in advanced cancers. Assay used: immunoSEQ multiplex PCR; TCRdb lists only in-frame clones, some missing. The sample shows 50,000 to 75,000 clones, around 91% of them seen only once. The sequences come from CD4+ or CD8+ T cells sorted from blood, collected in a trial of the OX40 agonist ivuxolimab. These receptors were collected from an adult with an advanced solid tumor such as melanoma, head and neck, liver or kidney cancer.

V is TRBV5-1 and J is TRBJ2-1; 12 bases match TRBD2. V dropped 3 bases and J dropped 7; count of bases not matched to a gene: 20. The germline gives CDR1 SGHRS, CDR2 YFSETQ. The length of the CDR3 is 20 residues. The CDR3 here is CASSSTGTSGSVVWLNEQFF. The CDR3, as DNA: TGCGCCAGCAGCTCCACCGGGACTAGCGGGTCGGTTGTTTGGTTGAATGAGCAGTTCTTC.

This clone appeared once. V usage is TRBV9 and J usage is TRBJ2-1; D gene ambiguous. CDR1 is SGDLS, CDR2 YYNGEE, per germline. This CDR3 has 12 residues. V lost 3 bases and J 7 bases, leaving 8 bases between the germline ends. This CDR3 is CASSEGWNEQFF. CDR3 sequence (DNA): TGTGCCAGCAGCGAAGGGTGGAATGAGCAGTTCTTC.

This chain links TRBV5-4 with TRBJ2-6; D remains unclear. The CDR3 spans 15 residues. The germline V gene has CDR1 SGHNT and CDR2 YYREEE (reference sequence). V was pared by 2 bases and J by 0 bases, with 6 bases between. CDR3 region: CASSFSSSGANVLTF. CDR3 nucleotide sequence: TGTGCCAGCAGCTTCAGTTCCTCTGGGGCCAACGTCCTGACTTTC. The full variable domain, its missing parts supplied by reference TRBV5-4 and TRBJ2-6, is ETGVTQSPTHLIKTRGQQVTLRCSSQSGHNTVSWYQQALGQGPQFIFQYYREEENGRGNFPPRFSGLQFPNYSSELNVNALELDDSALYLCASSFSSSGANVLTFGAGSRLTVL.

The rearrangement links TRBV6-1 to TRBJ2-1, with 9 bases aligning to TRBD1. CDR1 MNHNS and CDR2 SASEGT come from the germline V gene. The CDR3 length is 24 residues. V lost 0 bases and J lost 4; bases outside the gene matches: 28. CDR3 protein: CASSEAIVAMGQGVPDVRYNEQFF. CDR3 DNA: TGTGCCAGCAGTGAAGCGATTGTGGCTATGGGACAGGGAGTCCCAGACGTGAGGTACAATGAGCAGTTCTTC.

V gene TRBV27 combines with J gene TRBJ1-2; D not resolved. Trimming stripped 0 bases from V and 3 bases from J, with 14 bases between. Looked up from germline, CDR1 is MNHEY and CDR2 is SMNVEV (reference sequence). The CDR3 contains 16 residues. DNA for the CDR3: TGTGCCAGCAGTTTATCCCCCAGGCCTTACGACTATGGCTACACCTTC. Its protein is CASSLSPRPYDYGYTF.

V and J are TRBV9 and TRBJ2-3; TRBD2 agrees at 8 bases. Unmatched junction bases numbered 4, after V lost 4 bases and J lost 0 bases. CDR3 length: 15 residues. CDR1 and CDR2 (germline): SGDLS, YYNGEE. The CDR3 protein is CASSPGGGSTDTQYF. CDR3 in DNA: TGTGCCAGCAGCCCGGGCGGGGGGAGCACAGATACGCAGTATTTT.

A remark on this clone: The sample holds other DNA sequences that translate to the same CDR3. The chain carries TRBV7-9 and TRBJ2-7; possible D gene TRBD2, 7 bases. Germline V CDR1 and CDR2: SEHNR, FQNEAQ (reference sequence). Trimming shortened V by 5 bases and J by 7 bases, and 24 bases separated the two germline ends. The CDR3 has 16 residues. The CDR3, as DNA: TGTGCCAGCAGCGCCTCATGGGGGCGCGGGAGCGGTGAGCAGTACTTC. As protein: CASSASWGRGSGEQYF.

The CDR3 nucleotides are TGTGCCAGCAGTTCTGGACAGGGGGAGTATCACACAGATACGCAGTATTTT. Translating it yields CASSSGQGEYHTDTQYF. The chain is built from TRBV7-3 and TRBJ2-3; 10 nucleotides line up with TRBD1. J was trimmed by 2 bases and V by 6 bases; bases with no gene match: 11. Germline CDR1 and CDR2: SGHTA and FQGTGA. This CDR3 spans 17 amino acids.

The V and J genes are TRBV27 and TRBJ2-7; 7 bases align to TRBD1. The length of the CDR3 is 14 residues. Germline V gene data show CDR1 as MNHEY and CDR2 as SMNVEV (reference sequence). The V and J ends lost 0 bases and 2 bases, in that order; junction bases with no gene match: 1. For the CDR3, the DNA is TGTGCCAGCAGTTTATCTGGGACAGCCTACGAGCAGTACTTC. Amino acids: CASSLSGTAYEQYF.

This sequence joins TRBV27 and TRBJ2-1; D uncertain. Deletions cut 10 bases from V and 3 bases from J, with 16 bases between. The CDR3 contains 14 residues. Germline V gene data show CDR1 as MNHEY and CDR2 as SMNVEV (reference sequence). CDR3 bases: TGTGCCACGTCCAAAATGTCGGTCTACAATGAGCAGTTCTTC. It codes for CATSKMSVYNEQFF.

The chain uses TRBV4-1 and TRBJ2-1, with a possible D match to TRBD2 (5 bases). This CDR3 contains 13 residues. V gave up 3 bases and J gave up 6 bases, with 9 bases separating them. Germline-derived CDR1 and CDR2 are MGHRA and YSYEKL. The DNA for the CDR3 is TGCGCCAGCAGCCACAGTAGCGCCAATGAGCAGTTCTTC. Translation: CASSHSSANEQFF.

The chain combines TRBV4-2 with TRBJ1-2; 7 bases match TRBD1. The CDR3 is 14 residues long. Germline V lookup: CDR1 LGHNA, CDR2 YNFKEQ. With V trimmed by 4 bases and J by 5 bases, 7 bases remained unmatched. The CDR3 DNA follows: TGTGCCAGCAGCCGCAGCGGGACAGAGTATGGCTACACCTTC. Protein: CASSRSGTEYGYTF.

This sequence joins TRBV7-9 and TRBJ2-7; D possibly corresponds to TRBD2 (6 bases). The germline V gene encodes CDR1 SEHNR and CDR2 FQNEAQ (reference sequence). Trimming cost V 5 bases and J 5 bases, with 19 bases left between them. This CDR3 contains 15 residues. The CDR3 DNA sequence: TGTGCCAGCAGCCCACGCGGAGGGCCTCTAAACGAGCAGTACTTC. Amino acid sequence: CASSPRGGPLNEQYF.

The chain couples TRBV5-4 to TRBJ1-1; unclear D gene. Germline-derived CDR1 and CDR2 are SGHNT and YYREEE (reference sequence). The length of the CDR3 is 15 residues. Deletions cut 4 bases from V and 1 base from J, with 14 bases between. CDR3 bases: TGTGCCAGCAGCCCCGGCGGGCAGTCGAACACTGAAGCTTTCTTT. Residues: CASSPGGQSNTEAFF.

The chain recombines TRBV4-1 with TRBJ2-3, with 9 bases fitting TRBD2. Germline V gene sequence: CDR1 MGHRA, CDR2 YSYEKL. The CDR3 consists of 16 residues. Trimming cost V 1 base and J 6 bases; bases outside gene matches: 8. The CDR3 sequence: CASSQAYAGGHDTQYF. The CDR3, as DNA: TGCGCCAGCAGCCAAGCTTACGCGGGGGGGCATGATACGCAGTATTTT.

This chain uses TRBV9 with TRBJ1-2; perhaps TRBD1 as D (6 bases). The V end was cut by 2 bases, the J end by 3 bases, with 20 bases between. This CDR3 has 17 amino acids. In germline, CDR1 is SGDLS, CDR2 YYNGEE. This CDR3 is CASSVNRVGGSYYGYTF. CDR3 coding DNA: TGTGCCAGCAGCGTGAACAGGGTTGGTGGATCCTACTATGGCTACACCTTC. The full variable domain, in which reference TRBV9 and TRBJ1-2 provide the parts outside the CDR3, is DSGVTQTPKHLITATGQRVTLRCSPRSGDLSVYWYQQSLDQGLQFLIQYYNGEERAKGNILERFSAQQFPDLHSELNLSSLELGDSALYFCASSVNRVGGSYYGYTFGSGTRLTVV.